A single T cell receptor beta chain is shown here with its context. The antigen is not known. This record comes from a study of T cell responses to AZD1222 COVID-19 vaccine. Study observations and caveats: Repertoires were sampled only after the peak T cell response. Spike-specific TCRs gained breadth and depth after people received two AZD1222 doses. The donors showed a predominance of white British ancestry and of females, with possible underestimation of clonal diversity.

The method was immunoSEQ multiplex PCR; TCRdb's version includes in-frame clones alone and lacks a portion of them. Here the sample spans 99,000 or so clones, nearly 95% being singletons. The receptor's source is an adult in good health. The sample in question was peripheral blood, obtained on day 0 of AZD1222 vaccination.

CDR3 nucleotide sequence: TGTGCCAGCAGGGGCTTCGGGACAGGCCGCACAGATACGCAGTATTTT. Its translation: CASRGFGTGRTDTQYF. The rearrangement uses TRBV7-2 and TRBJ2-3; 8 bases are shared with TRBD1. The V gene end was trimmed by 6 bases and the J gene end by 1 base; junction bases not matched to a gene: 9. The CDR3 covers 16 residues. Germline CDR1 is SGHTA and CDR2 is FQGNSA.